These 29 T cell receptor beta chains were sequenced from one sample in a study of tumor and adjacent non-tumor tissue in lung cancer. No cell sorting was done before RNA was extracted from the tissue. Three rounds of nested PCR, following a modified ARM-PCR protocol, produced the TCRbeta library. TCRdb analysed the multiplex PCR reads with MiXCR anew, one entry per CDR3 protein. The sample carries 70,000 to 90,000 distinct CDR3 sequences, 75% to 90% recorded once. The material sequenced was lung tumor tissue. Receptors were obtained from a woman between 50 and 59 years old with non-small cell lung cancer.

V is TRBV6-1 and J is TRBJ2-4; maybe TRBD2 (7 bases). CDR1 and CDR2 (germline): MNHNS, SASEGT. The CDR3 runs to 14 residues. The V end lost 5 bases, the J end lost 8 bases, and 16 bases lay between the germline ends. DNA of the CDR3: TGTGCCAGCAGTAATTTCTGGGAGGGGGACATTCAGTACTTC. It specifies CASSNFWEGDIQYF.

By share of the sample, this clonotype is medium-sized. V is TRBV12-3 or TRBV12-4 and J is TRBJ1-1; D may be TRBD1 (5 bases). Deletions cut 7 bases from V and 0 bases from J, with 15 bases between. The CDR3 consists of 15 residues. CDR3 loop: CASTLGGGLNTEAFF. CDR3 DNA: TGTGCCAGCACCCTGGGGGGGGGTCTGAACACTGAAGCTTTCTTT.

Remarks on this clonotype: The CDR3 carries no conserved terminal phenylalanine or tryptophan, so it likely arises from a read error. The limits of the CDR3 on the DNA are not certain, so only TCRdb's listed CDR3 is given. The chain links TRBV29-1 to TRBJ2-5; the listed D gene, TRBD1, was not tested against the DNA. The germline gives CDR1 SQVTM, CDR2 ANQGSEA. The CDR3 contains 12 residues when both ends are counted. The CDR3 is CSVGSGKKTRYL.

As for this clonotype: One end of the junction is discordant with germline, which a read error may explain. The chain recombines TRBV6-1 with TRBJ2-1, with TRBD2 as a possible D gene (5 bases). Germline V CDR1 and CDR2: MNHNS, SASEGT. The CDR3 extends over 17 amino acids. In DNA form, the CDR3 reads TGTGCTAGCGCCTCCGGTGTGGGCAGCTTCTCCTACAATGAGCAGCTCTTC. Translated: CASASGVGSFSYNEQLF.

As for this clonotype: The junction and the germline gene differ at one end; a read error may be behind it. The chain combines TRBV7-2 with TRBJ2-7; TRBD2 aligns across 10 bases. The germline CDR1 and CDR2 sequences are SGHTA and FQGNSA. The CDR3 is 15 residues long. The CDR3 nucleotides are TGCGCCTGCAGCTACTTAGCGGGAGGACCCTACGAGCAGTACTTC. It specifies CACSYLAGGPYEQYF. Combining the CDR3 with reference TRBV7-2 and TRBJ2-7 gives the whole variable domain GAGVSQSPSNKVTEKGKDVELRCDPISGHTALYWYRQSLGQGLEFLIYFQGNSAPDKSGLPSDRFSAERTGGSVSTLTIQRTQQEDSAVYLCACSYLAGGPYEQYFGPGTRLTVT.

The CDR3 nucleotides read TGCAGCATCGGTCAGGGAGGGGGAGAGACCCAGTACTTC. As protein: CSIGQGGGETQYF. The chain combines TRBV29-1 with TRBJ2-5, with TRBD2 as a possible D gene (7 bases). Trimming stripped 8 bases from V and 4 bases from J, with 17 bases between. Germline values: CDR1 SQVTM, CDR2 ANQGSEA. This CDR3 is built from 13 residues.

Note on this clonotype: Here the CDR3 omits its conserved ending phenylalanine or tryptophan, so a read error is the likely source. CDR3 region: CAGSYSRGEGYGYTY. CDR3 nucleotide sequence: TGTGCCGGCAGTTACTCGAGAGGAGAGGGCTATGGCTACACCTAC. The V call is TRBV6-5, the J call TRBJ1-2; D is unclear. CDR3 length: 15 residues. The germline V gene encodes CDR1 MNHEY and CDR2 SVGAGI.

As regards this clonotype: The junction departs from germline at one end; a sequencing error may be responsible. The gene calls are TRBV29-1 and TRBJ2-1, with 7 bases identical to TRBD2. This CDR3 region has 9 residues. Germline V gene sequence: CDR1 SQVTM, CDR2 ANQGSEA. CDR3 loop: CSGGGPEIF. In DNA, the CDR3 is TGCAGTGGGGGAGGGCCTGAGATCTTC.

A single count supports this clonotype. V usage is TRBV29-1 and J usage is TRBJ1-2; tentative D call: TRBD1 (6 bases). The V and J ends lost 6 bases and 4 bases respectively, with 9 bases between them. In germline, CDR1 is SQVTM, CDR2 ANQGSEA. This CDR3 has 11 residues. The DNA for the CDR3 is TGCAGCGTCACAGGGTTCTATGGCTACACCTTC. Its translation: CSVTGFYGYTF.

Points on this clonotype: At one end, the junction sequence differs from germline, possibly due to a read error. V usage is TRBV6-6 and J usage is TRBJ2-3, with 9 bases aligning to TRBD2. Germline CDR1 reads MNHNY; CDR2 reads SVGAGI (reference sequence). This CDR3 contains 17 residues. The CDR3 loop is CVSRYSRGSGGSDTQYF. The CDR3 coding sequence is TGTGTCAGCAGATACTCTCGGGGTAGCGGGGGTTCAGATACGCAGTATTTT.

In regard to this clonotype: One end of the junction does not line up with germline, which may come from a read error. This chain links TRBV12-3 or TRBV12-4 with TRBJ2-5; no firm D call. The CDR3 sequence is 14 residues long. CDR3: CASSLPGTQETQYF. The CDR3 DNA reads TGTGCCAGCAGCTTACCGGGCACCCAAGAGACTCAGTACTTC.

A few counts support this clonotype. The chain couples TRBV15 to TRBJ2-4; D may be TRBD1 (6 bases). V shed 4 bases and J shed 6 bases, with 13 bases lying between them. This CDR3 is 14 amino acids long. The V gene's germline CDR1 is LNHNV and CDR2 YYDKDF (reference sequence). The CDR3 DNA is TGTGCCACCAGCAAAGGGGACATCGGAAACATTCAGTACTTC. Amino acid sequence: CATSKGDIGNIQYF.

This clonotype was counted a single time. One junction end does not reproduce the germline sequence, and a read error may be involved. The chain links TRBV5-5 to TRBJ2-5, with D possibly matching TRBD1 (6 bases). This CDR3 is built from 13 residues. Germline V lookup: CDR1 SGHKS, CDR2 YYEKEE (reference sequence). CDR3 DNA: TGTGTCAGCAGCTTAACAGGGAGCGAGACCCAGTACTTC. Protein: CVSSLTGSETQYF.

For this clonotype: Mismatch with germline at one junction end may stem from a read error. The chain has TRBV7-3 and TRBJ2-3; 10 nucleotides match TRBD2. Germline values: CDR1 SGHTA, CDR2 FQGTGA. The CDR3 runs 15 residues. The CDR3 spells CVSSPDSGGTDTQYF. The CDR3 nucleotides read TGTGTCAGCAGCCCGGATAGCGGGGGGACAGATACGCAGTATTTT.

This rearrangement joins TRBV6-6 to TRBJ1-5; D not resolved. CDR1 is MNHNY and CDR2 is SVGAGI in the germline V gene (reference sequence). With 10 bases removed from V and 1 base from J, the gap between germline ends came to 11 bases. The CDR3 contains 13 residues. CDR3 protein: CANNGNSNQPQHF. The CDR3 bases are TGTGCCAACAACGGGAACAGCAATCAGCCCCAGCATTTT.

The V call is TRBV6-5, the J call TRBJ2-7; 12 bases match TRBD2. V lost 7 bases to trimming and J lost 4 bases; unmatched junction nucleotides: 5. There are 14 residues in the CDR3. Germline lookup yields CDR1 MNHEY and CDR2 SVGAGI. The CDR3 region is CASMQTSGSYEQYF. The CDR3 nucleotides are TGTGCCAGCATGCAGACTAGCGGGAGTTACGAGCAGTACTTC.

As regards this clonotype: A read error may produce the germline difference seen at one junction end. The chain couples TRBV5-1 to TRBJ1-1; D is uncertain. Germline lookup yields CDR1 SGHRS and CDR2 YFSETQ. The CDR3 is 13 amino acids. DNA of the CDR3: TGCTCCAGCAGAAGAGGAACGGACGATGGGACTTTCTTT. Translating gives CSSRRGTDDGTFF.

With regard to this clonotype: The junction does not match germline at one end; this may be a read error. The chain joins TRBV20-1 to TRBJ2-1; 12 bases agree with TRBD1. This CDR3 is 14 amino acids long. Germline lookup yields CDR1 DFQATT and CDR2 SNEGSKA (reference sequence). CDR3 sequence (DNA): TGCAATGCTCCCGGGACAGGGGGCGCATACGAGCAGTTCTTC. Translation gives CNAPGTGGAYEQFF.

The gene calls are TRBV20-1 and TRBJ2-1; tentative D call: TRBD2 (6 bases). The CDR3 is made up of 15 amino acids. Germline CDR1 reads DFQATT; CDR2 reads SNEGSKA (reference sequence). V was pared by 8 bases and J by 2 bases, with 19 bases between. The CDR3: CSPGGTEMAYNEQFF. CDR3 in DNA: TGCAGTCCTGGAGGGACCGAAATGGCCTACAATGAGCAGTTCTTC.

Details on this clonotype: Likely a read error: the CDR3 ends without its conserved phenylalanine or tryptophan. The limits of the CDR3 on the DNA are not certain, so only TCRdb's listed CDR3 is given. This CDR3 reads CSVSSGLLDTEAYI. This sequence joins TRBV29-1 and TRBJ1-1; the table's D call of TRBD1 was not tested on the DNA. The CDR3 is 14 residues long, ends included. The germline V gene has CDR1 SQVTM and CDR2 ANQGSEA.

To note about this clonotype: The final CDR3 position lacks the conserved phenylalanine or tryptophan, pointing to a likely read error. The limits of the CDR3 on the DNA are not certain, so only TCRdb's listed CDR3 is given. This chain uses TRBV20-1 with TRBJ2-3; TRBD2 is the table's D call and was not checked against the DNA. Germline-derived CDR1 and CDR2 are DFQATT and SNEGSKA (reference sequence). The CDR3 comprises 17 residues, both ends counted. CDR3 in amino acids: CSAGGPGTSGSTDTHYL.

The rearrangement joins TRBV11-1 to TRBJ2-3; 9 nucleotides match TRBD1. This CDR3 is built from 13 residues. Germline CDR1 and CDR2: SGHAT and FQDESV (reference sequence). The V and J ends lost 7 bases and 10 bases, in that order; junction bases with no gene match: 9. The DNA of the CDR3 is TGTGCCAGCAAAGGGACAGGGATGGGTGCGCAGTATTTT. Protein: CASKGTGMGAQYF. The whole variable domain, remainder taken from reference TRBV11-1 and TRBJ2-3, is EAEVAQSPRYKITEKSQAVAFWCDPISGHATLYWYRQILGQGPELLVQFQDESVVDDSQLPKDRFSAERLKGVDSTLKIQPAELGDSAMYLCASKGTGMGAQYFGPGTRLTVL.

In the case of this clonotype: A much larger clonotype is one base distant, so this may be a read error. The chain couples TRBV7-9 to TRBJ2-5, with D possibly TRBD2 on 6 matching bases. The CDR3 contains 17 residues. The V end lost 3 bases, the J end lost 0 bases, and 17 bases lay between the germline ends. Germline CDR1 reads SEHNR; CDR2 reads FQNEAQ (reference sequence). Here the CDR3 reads CASSFVGIAENQETQYF. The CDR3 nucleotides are TGTGCCAGCAGCTTCGTCGGAATAGCGGAGAACCAAGAGACCCAGTACTTC. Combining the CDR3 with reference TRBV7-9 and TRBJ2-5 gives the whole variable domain DTGVSQNPRHKITKRGQNVTFRCDPISEHNRLYWYRQTLGQGPEFLTYFQNEAQLEKSRLLSDRFSAERPKGSFSTLEIQRTEQGDSAMYLCASSFVGIAENQETQYFGPGTRLLVL.

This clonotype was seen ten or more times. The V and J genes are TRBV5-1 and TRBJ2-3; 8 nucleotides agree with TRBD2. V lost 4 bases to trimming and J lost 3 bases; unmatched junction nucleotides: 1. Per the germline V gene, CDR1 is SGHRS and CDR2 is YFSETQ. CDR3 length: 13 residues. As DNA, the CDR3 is TGCGCCAGCAGCCGCGGGGGGACAGATACGCAGTATTTT. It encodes CASSRGGTDTQYF.

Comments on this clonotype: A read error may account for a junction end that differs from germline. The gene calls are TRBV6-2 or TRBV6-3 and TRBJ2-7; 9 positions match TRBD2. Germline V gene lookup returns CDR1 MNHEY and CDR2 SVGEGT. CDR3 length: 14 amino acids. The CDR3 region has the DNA TGTGCCAGCAGTTACTCGAGCGGGGGGCACGAGGAGTACTTC. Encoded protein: CASSYSSGGHEEYF.

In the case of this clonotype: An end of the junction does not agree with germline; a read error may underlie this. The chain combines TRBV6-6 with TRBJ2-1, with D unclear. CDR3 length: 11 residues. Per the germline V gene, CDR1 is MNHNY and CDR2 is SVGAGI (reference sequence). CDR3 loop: CASRYMDKQFF. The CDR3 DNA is TGTGCCAGCCGTTACATGGATAAGCAGTTCTTC.

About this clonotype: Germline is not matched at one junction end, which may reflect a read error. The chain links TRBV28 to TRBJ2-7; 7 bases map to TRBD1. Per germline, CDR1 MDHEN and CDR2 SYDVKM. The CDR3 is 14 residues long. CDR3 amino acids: CASSFKGQTYEQYF. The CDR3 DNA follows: TGTGCCAGCAGTTTTAAGGGACAGACTTACGAGCAGTACTTT.

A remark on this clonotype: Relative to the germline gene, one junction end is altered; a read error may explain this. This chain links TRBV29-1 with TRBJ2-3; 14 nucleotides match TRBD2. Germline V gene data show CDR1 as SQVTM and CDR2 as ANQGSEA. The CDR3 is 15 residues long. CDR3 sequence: CSVGGTSGGTNTQYF. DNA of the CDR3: TGCAGCGTTGGAGGGACTAGCGGGGGCACAAATACACAGTATTTT.

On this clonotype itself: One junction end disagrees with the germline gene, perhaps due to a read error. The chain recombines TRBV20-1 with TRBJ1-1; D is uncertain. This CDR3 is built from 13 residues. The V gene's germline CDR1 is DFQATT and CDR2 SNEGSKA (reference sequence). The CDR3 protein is CSARAPVTTDAFF. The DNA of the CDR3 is TGTAGTGCTAGAGCTCCAGTAACCACTGATGCTTTCTTT.